Following are 13 T cell receptor beta chains from one sample sequenced in a study of graft-versus-host responses after intestinal transplantation. TCRdb's table, derived via immunoSEQ multiplex PCR, lists solely in-frame clones and lacks some. The sample lists more than 100,000 clones; approximately 96% were seen once. Which antigens these TCRs recognize remains unknown. The source was unstimulated CD8+ T cells sorted from spleen or lymph node cells, collected before intestinal transplant. These receptors were collected from a human donor who received an intestinal transplant.

CDR3 coding DNA: TGTGCCAGCAGTTTAGGCGGGGCCAACGTCCTGACTTTC. Its protein product is CASSLGGANVLTF. The chain joins TRBV27 to TRBJ2-6; D gene unclear. Germline loops: CDR1 MNHEY, CDR2 SMNVEV (reference sequence). The CDR3 is 13 residues long. V was trimmed by 2 bases and J by 4 bases, leaving 3 bases between them.

V is TRBV7-9 and J is TRBJ1-2, with TRBD1 matching 7 bases. With V trimmed by 1 base and J by 12 bases, 5 bases remained unmatched. This CDR3 spans 12 amino acids. Germline values: CDR1 SEHNR, CDR2 FQNEAQ (reference sequence). CDR3 amino acids: CASSLGGQANTF. In nucleotides, the CDR3 is TGTGCCAGCAGCTTAGGCGGACAGGCGAACACCTTC.

CDR3 residues: CASSPEGTGNTEAFF. DNA of the CDR3: TGTGCCAGCAGTCCAGAAGGAACCGGGAATACTGAAGCTTTCTTT. The V and J genes are TRBV28 and TRBJ1-1; no firm D call. The CDR3 contains 15 residues. V lost 5 bases, J lost 5 bases, and 18 bases lay in between. The germline gives CDR1 MDHEN, CDR2 SYDVKM.

This clone was counted once. This rearrangement joins TRBV28 to TRBJ2-1, with 12 bases identical to TRBD2. Germline-derived CDR1 and CDR2 are MDHEN and SYDVKM. The CDR3 has 16 amino acids. V lost 1 base to trimming and J lost 5 bases; unmatched junction nucleotides: 3. The CDR3 loop is CASSLSLAGGDNEQFF. In nucleotides, the CDR3 is TGTGCCAGCAGTTTATCCCTAGCGGGAGGGGACAATGAGCAGTTCTTC.

V gene TRBV2 combines with J gene TRBJ2-2; TRBD1 agrees at 11 bases. Trimming cost V 6 bases and J 5 bases; bases outside gene matches: 8. Germline V gene data show CDR1 as SNHLY and CDR2 as FYNNEI. This CDR3 is 16 amino acids long. CDR3 sequence (DNA): TGTGCCAGCAGCTCGGGACAGGGGGTGGGAACCGGGGAGCTGTTTTTT. This codes for CASSSGQGVGTGELFF.

The rearrangement uses TRBV19 and TRBJ2-7; 7 bases align to TRBD2. J was trimmed by 1 base and V by 3 bases; bases with no gene match: 9. CDR1 and CDR2 from the germline V gene are LNHDA and SQIVND (reference sequence). The CDR3 spans 16 residues. The DNA of the CDR3 is TGTGCCAGTAGTATCTCGGCTAGCGGAGAGTCCTACGAGCAGTACTTC. This translates into CASSISASGESYEQYF.

The chain links TRBV6-1 to TRBJ2-7; D remains ambiguous. The CDR3 totals 12 residues. Germline lookup yields CDR1 MNHNS and CDR2 SASEGT. The germline V and J ends were trimmed by 7 bases and 1 base, with 8 bases remaining between them. For the CDR3, the DNA is TGTGCCAGCAAGCACGGTTCCTACGAGCAGTACTTC. The encoded protein is CASKHGSYEQYF.

V gene TRBV28 combines with J gene TRBJ2-7, with a tentative D call TRBD2 (6 bases). The CDR3 runs 14 residues. The V end was cut by 2 bases, the J end by 0 bases, with 8 bases between. CDR1 and CDR2 (germline): MDHEN, SYDVKM. The chain's CDR3 is CASSLTAGSYEQYF. The CDR3, as DNA: TGTGCCAGCAGTTTAACAGCGGGCTCCTACGAGCAGTACTTC.

V gene TRBV9 combines with J gene TRBJ1-2; the D gene is possibly TRBD1 (5 bases). Germline CDR1 is SGDLS and CDR2 is YYNGEE. The V and J ends lost 4 bases and 1 base respectively, with 11 bases between them. This CDR3 is built from 14 residues. The CDR3 loop reads CASSPQQVNYGYTF. DNA for the CDR3: TGTGCCAGCAGCCCCCAACAGGTTAACTATGGCTACACCTTC.

Details on this clone: Other DNA sequences within the sample encode an identical CDR3. The rearrangement joins TRBV19 to TRBJ1-5, with TRBD1 as a possible D gene (5 bases). The CDR3 spans 14 residues. Germline assignment: CDR1 LNHDA and CDR2 SQIVND (reference sequence). Trimming cost V 11 bases and J 4 bases, with 18 bases left between them. The CDR3 reads CAASLGVFNQPQHF. Here the CDR3 DNA reads TGTGCCGCTTCACTGGGGGTATTTAATCAGCCCCAGCATTTT.

The V call is TRBV30, the J call TRBJ2-7; D is unresolved. The CDR3 totals 12 residues. Germline V CDR1 and CDR2: GTSNPN, SVGIG (reference sequence). Between the trimmed V and J ends, which lost 5 bases and 1 base, there was a span of 9 bases. The CDR3, as DNA: TGTGCCTGGGCCCCTATGTCCTACGAGCAGTACTTC. Translated: CAWAPMSYEQYF.

The chain links TRBV7-3 to TRBJ2-1; 9 bases fit TRBD2. Per germline, CDR1 SGHTA and CDR2 FQGTGA. This CDR3 spans 16 amino acids. Trimming took 1 base from V and 3 from J; bases not matched to a gene: 4. CDR3 sequence: CASSLKGGRDYNEQFF. The DNA of the CDR3 is TGTGCCAGCAGCTTAAAGGGCGGGAGGGACTACAATGAGCAGTTCTTC. Variable domain in full (rest from reference TRBV7-3 and TRBJ2-1): GAGVSQTPSNKVTEKGKYVELRCDPISGHTALYWYRQSLGQGPEFLIYFQGTGAADDSGLPNDRFFAVRPEGSVSTLKIQRTERGDSAVYLCASSLKGGRDYNEQFFGPGTRLTVL.

This CDR3 is CSVVGRGRTEAFF. In nucleotides, the CDR3 is TGCAGCGTTGTTGGCAGGGGTAGGACTGAAGCTTTCTTT. The chain carries TRBV29-1 and TRBJ1-1; TRBD1 might be the D (6 bases). From germline, CDR1 is SQVTM and CDR2 ANQGSEA. The V and J ends lost 4 bases and 5 bases respectively, with 14 bases between them. The CDR3 spans 13 residues.